This TCR beta chain was captured in a study of blood T cell repertoires in COVID-19. Assay: immunoSEQ multiplex PCR; the TCRdb copy retains only in-frame clones and omits some. Among some 350,000 clones listed, around 90% were seen once. This CDR3 has 14 residues. V trimming: 4 bases; J trimming: 8 bases; junction bases outside the gene matches: 8. Germline-derived CDR1 and CDR2 are SEHNR and FQNEAQ (reference sequence). The TCR originated in a man aged 18 to 29 with active or convalescent COVID-19. The sequenced material came from peripheral blood. The rearrangement uses TRBV7-9 and TRBJ1-2; 9 bases match TRBD1. In DNA, the CDR3 is TGTGCCAGCAGCTCAGGACAGGGGACAACGGGCTACACCTTC. This encodes CASSSGQGTTGYTF.